This T cell receptor (beta chain) was found in a study of beta chain features in type 1 diabetes. This clone was found a few times. Germline CDR1 is MNHEY and CDR2 is SMNVEV (reference sequence). V lost 5 bases and J 5 bases, leaving 21 bases between the germline ends. CDR3 length: 16 residues. The authors reverse transcribed all of the isolated RNA, so sequencing captured expressed TCRB transcripts. Produced via immunoSEQ multiplex PCR; TCRdb's table is partial and in-frame only. Among 810,000 or so clones listed, roughly 16% were seen once. The material sequenced was naive CD4+ T cells from blood. The receptor comes from a woman aged 18-29 years in good health. The rearrangement links TRBV27 to TRBJ2-5; D may be TRBD1 or TRBD2 (7 bases each). The CDR3, as DNA: TGTGCCAGCAGTGGGGGGGGACAGTCCTCCCTTGAGACCCAGTACTTC. It yields the protein CASSGGGQSSLETQYF.